These T cell receptor beta chains were read from a single sample in a study of shared clonotypes between healthy human individuals. Profiling relied on immunoSEQ multiplex PCR, and the TCRdb table lists in-frame clones only, not all of them. The sample comprises under 200,000 clones, roughly 91% of which are singletons, and 0.065% to 0.07% rests with the top ten. The sequenced sample was naive CD4+ T cells sorted from blood. The origin of the receptors is a woman aged 30 to 39 in good health. Each CDR3 is given with its conserved first and last residue. D genes are given only for firm matches. A clone size is listed for some rows: how often the clone was seen (once, few, many), or a class if it is expanded.

J	size	length	D	V	CDR3	DNA
TRBJ1-6	-	15	TRBD1	TRBV7-8	CASSLQGAGNSPLHF	TGTGCCAGCAGCCTACAGGGGGCGGGAAATTCACCCCTCCACTTT
TRBJ2-7	-	13	-	TRBV29-1	CSVETPGSYEQYF	TGCAGCGTCGAAACCCCAGGGTCCTACGAGCAGTACTTC
TRBJ2-3	-	18	TRBD2	TRBV5-4	CASSLDHGLAASTDTQYF	TGTGCCAGCAGCTTGGACCATGGACTAGCAGCTAGCACAGATACGCAGTATTTT
TRBJ1-3	-	14	TRBD1	TRBV5-1	CASSFGQAGNTIYF	TGCGCCAGCAGCTTCGGACAGGCTGGAAACACCATATATTTT
TRBJ1-1	-	14	-	TRBV27	CASSLQGRWTEAFF	TGTGCCAGCAGTTTACAGGGGCGATGGACTGAAGCTTTCTTT
TRBJ2-7	-	18	TRBD2	TRBV28	CASSPPAGRPLSSYEQYF	TGTGCCAGCAGTCCCCCAGCGGGAAGACCCTTAAGCTCCTACGAGCAGTACTTC
TRBJ2-6	-	16	-	TRBV7-3	CASSLQGSTGANVLTF	TGTGCCAGCAGCTTACAGGGTTCGACGGGGGCCAACGTCCTGACTTTC
TRBJ2-7	-	16	-	TRBV4-1	CASSQAAGGRTYEQYF	TGCGCCAGCAGCCAAGCGGCCGGCGGCCGGACCTACGAGCAGTACTTC
TRBJ2-3	-	14	-	TRBV28	CASSLPTLPDTQYF	TGTGCCAGCAGTTTACCAACCCTCCCAGATACGCAGTATTTT
TRBJ2-7	few	15	-	TRBV9	CASSLGTDLPYEQYF	TGTGCCAGCAGCTTAGGGACGGATCTACCCTACGAGCAGTACTTC
TRBJ2-1	-	11	-	TRBV27	CASGDPDEQFF	TGTGCCAGCGGGGACCCGGATGAGCAGTTCTTC
TRBJ2-6	-	17	TRBD2	TRBV9	CASRRTSDISGANVLTF	TGTGCCAGCCGTCGGACTAGCGATATCTCTGGGGCCAACGTCCTGACTTTC
TRBJ2-5	-	14	TRBD2	TRBV2	CASRETSGKETQYF	TGTGCCAGCAGGGAGACTAGCGGCAAAGAGACCCAGTACTTC
TRBJ1-3	-	15	-	TRBV18	CASSPRTDSGNTIYF	TGTGCCAGCTCACCAAGGACCGACTCTGGAAACACCATATATTTT
TRBJ2-3	once	12	-	TRBV5-1	CASSLRSDTQYF	TGCGCCAGCAGCTTGAGATCAGATACGCAGTATTTT
TRBJ1-1	-	15	-	TRBV18	CASSRGGAPDTEAFF	TGTGCCAGCTCACGCGGGGGTGCCCCAGACACTGAAGCTTTCTTT
TRBJ2-7	-	17	-	TRBV6-1	CASSEYVRRAGGNEQYF	TGTGCCAGCAGTGAATATGTGCGTAGGGCTGGAGGCAACGAGCAGTACTTC
TRBJ2-7	-	15	-	TRBV28	CASSQDFFRSYEQYF	TGTGCCAGCAGTCAGGACTTTTTTCGCTCCTACGAGCAGTACTTC
TRBJ2-7	few	14	TRBD1	TRBV13	CASSRGDRTYEQYF	TGTGCCAGCAGCCGAGGGGACAGGACCTACGAGCAGTACTTC
TRBJ2-7	-	15	TRBD1	TRBV6-1	CASKMTGTGGSEQYF	TGTGCCAGCAAGATGACCGGGACAGGGGGCAGCGAGCAGTACTTC
TRBJ1-2	once	14	-	TRBV5-1	CASSLRSVDPGYTF	TGCGCCAGCAGCTTGAGGTCCGTTGATCCCGGCTACACCTTC
TRBJ2-7	-	17	-	TRBV5-4	CASSLVGYGRTTYEQYF	TGTGCCAGCAGCTTGGTAGGTTACGGTAGGACCACCTACGAGCAGTACTTC
TRBJ2-7	-	13	-	TRBV19	CASSGAGEWAQYF	TGTGCCAGTAGTGGGGCAGGGGAATGGGCGCAGTACTTC
TRBJ2-7	-	15	TRBD2	TRBV6-6	CASSQSSGGGYEQYF	TGTGCCAGCAGTCAATCTAGCGGGGGGGGCTACGAGCAGTACTTC
TRBJ1-3	-	14	-	TRBV5-4	CASSLAGSGNTIYF	TGTGCCAGCAGCTTGGCGGGCTCTGGAAACACCATATATTTT
TRBJ1-1	once	13	-	TRBV9	CASSVGWGTEAFF	TGTGCCAGCAGCGTAGGATGGGGCACTGAAGCTTTCTTT
TRBJ2-7	-	12	-	TRBV28	CASSPSAYEQYF	TGTGCCAGCAGTCCGAGTGCCTACGAGCAGTACTTC
TRBJ1-2	-	16	TRBD1	TRBV6-6	CASSYRDGTGPYGYTF	TGTGCCAGCAGTTACAGAGACGGGACAGGGCCCTATGGCTACACCTTC
TRBJ2-7	-	15	TRBD1	TRBV5-8	CASSPRDRGLFEQYF	TGTGCCAGCAGCCCCCGGGACAGGGGCTTATTCGAGCAGTACTTC
TRBJ2-7	-	15	-	TRBV28	CASSERQGVDYEQYF	TGTGCCAGCAGCGAACGACAAGGGGTTGACTACGAGCAGTACTTC
TRBJ2-5	once	15	-	TRBV11-2	CASSLDPLQSETQYF	TGTGCCAGCAGCTTAGATCCGTTACAGTCGGAGACCCAGTACTTC
TRBJ1-4	-	14	-	TRBV6-5	CASSTGQANEKLFF	TGTGCCAGCAGCACAGGGCAGGCTAATGAAAAACTGTTTTTT
TRBJ2-7	-	15	TRBD2	TRBV7-8	CASSFPSGPRYEQYF	TGTGCCAGCAGCTTTCCTAGCGGGCCTCGCTACGAGCAGTACTTC
TRBJ1-1	-	13	-	TRBV28	CASSLATRGAAFF	TGTGCCAGCAGTTTGGCTACCAGGGGTGCAGCTTTCTTT
TRBJ2-7	-	16	-	TRBV11-3	CASSLDPGVRSYEQYF	TGTGCCAGCAGCTTAGATCCAGGGGTTCGCTCCTACGAGCAGTACTTC
TRBJ1-1	once	14	-	TRBV5-1	CASSFGERDTEAFF	TGCGCCAGCAGCTTCGGCGAAAGGGACACTGAAGCTTTCTTT
TRBJ2-7	-	14	-	TRBV27	CASSLGTELYEQYF	TGTGCCAGCAGTTTAGGCACAGAGTTATACGAGCAGTACTTC
TRBJ2-7	-	14	TRBD1	TRBV28	CASSQGQGYGEQYF	TGTGCCAGCAGTCAAGGACAGGGGTATGGCGAGCAGTACTTC
TRBJ2-5	-	15	TRBD1	TRBV5-8	CASSLTQGAGETQYF	TGTGCCAGCAGCTTGACCCAGGGGGCGGGGGAGACCCAGTACTTC
TRBJ2-7	-	18	TRBD1	TRBV10-3	CAISERLPGQGSPYEQYF	TGTGCCATCAGTGAGCGGCTGCCGGGACAGGGCAGCCCCTACGAGCAGTACTTC
TRBJ1-1	-	16	-	TRBV18	CASSTRPTATGEAAFF	TGTGCCAGCTCAACGAGACCCACCGCGACGGGAGAGGCAGCTTTCTTT
TRBJ2-5	-	17	TRBD2	TRBV4-1	CASSQGGTSGSQETQYF	TGCGCCAGCAGCCAAGGTGGGACTAGCGGGAGTCAAGAGACCCAGTACTTC
TRBJ1-5	once	15	-	TRBV7-9	CASSLDAGGWQPQHF	TGTGCCAGCAGCTTAGATGCCGGGGGTTGGCAGCCCCAGCATTTT
TRBJ2-1	-	15	TRBD2	TRBV13	CASSGWEGSYNEQFF	TGTGCCAGCAGCGGATGGGAGGGCTCCTACAATGAGCAGTTCTTC
TRBJ2-7	-	14	TRBD1	TRBV6-5	CASRPGQGSYEQYF	TGTGCCAGCAGGCCGGGACAGGGCTCCTACGAGCAGTACTTC
TRBJ2-1	once	15	TRBD2	TRBV6-6	CASREPGLANNEQFF	TGTGCCAGCAGGGAACCGGGACTAGCGAACAATGAGCAGTTCTTC
TRBJ2-1	once	17	-	TRBV4-1	CASSQDRSDFPYNEQFF	TGCGCCAGCAGCCAAGACCGGAGCGACTTCCCCTACAATGAGCAGTTCTTC
TRBJ2-5	-	13	-	TRBV4-1	CASSAMTGETQYF	TGCGCCAGCAGCGCCATGACCGGTGAGACCCAGTACTTC
TRBJ1-2	-	12	TRBD1	TRBV28	CASRQQGSGYTF	TGTGCCAGCAGGCAACAGGGGAGTGGCTACACCTTC
TRBJ2-1	-	14	-	TRBV4-2	CASRVGSSYNEQFF	TGTGCCAGCAGGGTGGGGAGCTCCTACAATGAGCAGTTCTTC
TRBJ1-1	-	18	-	TRBV15	CATSRDLFSQGWNTEAFF	TGTGCCACCAGCAGAGATCTGTTTTCACAGGGTTGGAACACTGAAGCTTTCTTT
TRBJ1-4	-	13	-	TRBV6-6	CASSYSTVEKLFF	TGTGCCAGCAGTTACTCGACGGTCGAAAAACTGTTTTTT
TRBJ2-1	-	14	TRBD1	TRBV5-1	CASSQGQFNNEQFF	TGCGCCAGCAGCCAGGGACAGTTTAACAATGAGCAGTTCTTC
TRBJ2-5	once	13	-	TRBV15	CATSRGLVGSQYF	TGTGCCACCAGCAGAGGACTAGTTGGGTCCCAGTACTTC
TRBJ2-7	-	14	TRBD2	TRBV5-1	CASSSGLASHEQYF	TGCGCCAGCAGCTCGGGACTAGCGTCCCACGAGCAGTACTTC
TRBJ2-6	-	16	-	TRBV6-5	CASSYSRGSGANVLTF	TGTGCCAGCAGTTACTCTCGGGGGTCTGGGGCCAACGTCCTGACTTTC
TRBJ2-7	-	15	-	TRBV25-1	CASSSSSGAGYEQYF	TGTGCCAGCAGTTCCTCGTCGGGCGCGGGCTACGAGCAGTACTTC
TRBJ1-6	-	14	-	TRBV6-6	CASSLGGLNSPLHF	TGTGCCAGCAGTTTGGGGGGGCTCAATTCACCCCTCCACTTT
TRBJ2-3	-	14	-	TRBV5-1	CASSFEASTDTQYF	TGCGCCAGCAGCTTTGAAGCGAGCACAGATACGCAGTATTTT